The rows below give T cell receptor beta chains drawn from one sample of a study of shared clonotypes between healthy human individuals. Profiling relied on immunoSEQ multiplex PCR, and the TCRdb table lists in-frame clones only, not all of them. This sample has 1,500,000 or so clones; 98% occur once, and the top ten carry 0.36%. Sequenced: naive CD4+ T cells sorted from blood. All receptors come from a man under 40 in good health. Both conserved end residues are part of each CDR3. Fields, in order: D gene, J gene, clone size, V gene, CDR3 DNA, CDR3 protein. The D gene is left open where the match is weak. Expanded clones get a size class; other rows say once, few or many, or leave the size out.

>TRBD2|TRBJ2-3|.|TRBV11-2
TGTGCCAGCAGCTTAGCGGGAGGGCCGAATACGCAGTATTTT
CASSLAGGPNTQYF
>.|TRBJ2-5|.|TRBV11-1
TGTGCCAGCAGCTTATTACCTATAGACTTC
CASSLLPIDF
>TRBD1|TRBJ2-7|.|TRBV5-1
TGCGCCAGCAGCTCCTGGACAGGGTTCGAGCAGTACTTC
CASSSWTGFEQYF
>.|TRBJ1-5|once|TRBV30
TGTGCCTGGAGCGCCGGGGGGGCCCAGCATTTT
CAWSAGGAQHF
>.|TRBJ2-2|.|TRBV18
TGTGCCAGCTCACCACGGCGGGACAGACCATACACCGGGGAGCTGTTTTTT
CASSPRRDRPYTGELFF
>.|TRBJ1-1|.|TRBV19
TGTGCCAGCCGACGGGAAGAGACAGTGGGCGGAGGAGCTTTCTTT
CASRREETVGGGAFF
>TRBD1|TRBJ2-1|.|TRBV2
TGTGCCAGCAGTGAAGGGACAGGGTTAAGTTACAATGAGCAGTTCTTC
CASSEGTGLSYNEQFF
>.|TRBJ1-2|.|TRBV5-1
TGCGCCAGCAGCCTAGATGGGGGGGCGCCTGGCTACACCTTC
CASSLDGGAPGYTF
>.|TRBJ1-2|once|TRBV7-2
TGTGCCAGCAGCTTAGTAGGTGGCTACACCTTC
CASSLVGGYTF
>TRBD2|TRBJ2-3|.|TRBV18
TGTGCCAGCTCACCACCGCGCTTTGGCGGGAGCCCCGGCACAGATACGCAGTATTTT
CASSPPRFGGSPGTDTQYF
>.|TRBJ1-5|.|TRBV28
TGTGCCAGCAGTGCGCCAGGACGCAATCAGCCCCAGCATTTT
CASSAPGRNQPQHF
>.|TRBJ2-7|.|TRBV7-2
TGTGCCAGCAGCTTAGTTGGGGGGCGCAACTTCCTTATCGAGCAGTACTTC
CASSLVGGRNFLIEQYF
>.|TRBJ2-1|once|TRBV5-5
TGTGCCAGCAGCTTGGACAATGAGCAGTTCTTC
CASSLDNEQFF
>TRBD2|TRBJ2-7|.|TRBV30
TGTGCCTGGAAAGGACTAGCATACCACGAGCAGTACTTC
CAWKGLAYHEQYF
>TRBD2|TRBJ2-1|once|TRBV9
TGTGCCAGCAGCGTAGAGAGTAGCGGGCGTGCCTACAATGAGCAGTTCTTC
CASSVESSGRAYNEQFF
>TRBD2|TRBJ2-1|.|TRBV18
TGTGCCAGCTCGTCTACTAGCGGGGTGAACAATGAGCAGTTCTTC
CASSSTSGVNNEQFF
>.|TRBJ2-3|.|TRBV6-5
TGTGCCAGCAGTTACTCTAGCCTAGAGGCGGATACGCAGTATTTT
CASSYSSLEADTQYF
>.|TRBJ2-2|.|TRBV5-1
TGCGCCAGCAGCTTGGAGGGACCCACCGGGGAGCTGTTTTTT
CASSLEGPTGELFF
>.|TRBJ1-5|.|TRBV5-6
TGTGCCAGCAGCTTGAGAACAGAGTCACCCCAGCATTTT
CASSLRTESPQHF
>.|TRBJ2-2|.|TRBV6-6
TGTGCCAGCAGTTACACTGGGACACTAAGACACGGGGAGCTGTTTTTT
CASSYTGTLRHGELFF
>.|TRBJ2-7|.|TRBV19
TGTGCCAGTAGTATTGGGCCGGTTGACGAGCAGTACTTC
CASSIGPVDEQYF
>TRBD2|TRBJ2-5|.|TRBV4-3
TGCGCCAGCAGCCAAGAGGAGGGACTAGCGGGAGTGGCGACCCAGTACTTC
CASSQEEGLAGVATQYF
>.|TRBJ2-1|.|TRBV9
TGTGCCAGCAGCGCCGGGGCGAGTGAGCAGTTCTTC
CASSAGASEQFF
>TRBD2|TRBJ2-3|.|TRBV4-3
TGCGCCAGCAGCGGACTAGCGGGAGTAACAGATACGCAGTATTTT
CASSGLAGVTDTQYF
>.|TRBJ2-7|.|TRBV5-6
TGTGCCAGCAGCTTGACAGGGGAGGGACTGGGGGAGCAGTACTTC
CASSLTGEGLGEQYF
>TRBD1|TRBJ1-5|.|TRBV28
TGTGCCAGCAGCAGGGGACAGTTCCTATCGCCCCAGCATTTT
CASSRGQFLSPQHF
>.|TRBJ2-3|.|TRBV9
TGTGCCAGCAGCAAACGGGGGGGACAGGGTGTGATAAACGCAGATACGCAGTATTTT
CASSKRGGQGVINADTQYF
>.|TRBJ1-2|.|TRBV5-5
TGTGCCAGCAGCTCTTTCAGGGAGGGCTACACCTTC
CASSSFREGYTF
>TRBD2|TRBJ2-1|.|TRBV5-1
TGCGCCAGCAGCTCCTGGCCCCTTAGCGGGAGTATTTACAATGAGCAGTTCTTC
CASSSWPLSGSIYNEQFF
>TRBD1|TRBJ2-2|.|TRBV28
TGTGCCACCTCCAGGGGGCGCGACACCGGGGAGCTGTTTTTT
CATSRGRDTGELFF
>.|TRBJ2-3|.|TRBV28
TGTGCCAGCAGTTTCATCAGGGATACGCAGTATTTT
CASSFIRDTQYF
>.|TRBJ1-5|.|TRBV6-1
TGTGCCAGCAGTGAGATTAGACAGCTCAATCAGCCCCAGCATTTT
CASSEIRQLNQPQHF